This is a list of T cell receptor beta chains from one sample in a study of blood T cell repertoires in COVID-19. Assay: immunoSEQ multiplex PCR; the TCRdb copy retains only in-frame clones and omits some. Found here are 250,000 to 400,000 clones, around 90% of them singletons; the top ten hold under 3%. The specimen sequenced was peripheral blood. Receptor source: a woman in her twenties or thirties with COVID-19, enrolled during active disease. Each CDR3 is given with its conserved first and last residue. Each record gives: J gene, clone size, V gene, D gene, CDR3 protein, CDR3 DNA. A D gene is named only where the DNA matches it firmly. Clone size appears in some rows only: once, few, many, or a class for an expanded clone.

j_call: TRBJ1-1
clone_size: few
v_call: TRBV5-5
d_call: TRBD1
cdr3_aa: CASSADRGVATEAFF
cdr3_nt: TGTGCCAGCAGCGCTGACAGGGGGGTTGCCACTGAAGCTTTCTTT

j_call: TRBJ1-1
clone_size: .
v_call: TRBV5-5
d_call: .
cdr3_aa: CASSLSNSNTEAFF
cdr3_nt: TGTGCCAGCAGCTTGAGTAACAGTAACACTGAAGCTTTCTTT

j_call: TRBJ1-1
clone_size: .
v_call: TRBV5-8
d_call: .
cdr3_aa: CASSGLGGNTEAFF
cdr3_nt: TGTGCCAGCAGCGGTTTAGGGGGGAACACTGAAGCTTTCTTT

j_call: TRBJ2-1
clone_size: .
v_call: TRBV9
d_call: TRBD2
cdr3_aa: CASSVDAGGPHNEQFF
cdr3_nt: TGTGCCAGCAGCGTAGATGCGGGAGGGCCCCACAATGAGCAGTTCTTC

j_call: TRBJ1-1
clone_size: .
v_call: TRBV5-1
d_call: TRBD1
cdr3_aa: CASSHRRTTGGGLNTEAFF
cdr3_nt: TGCGCCAGCAGCCACCGTAGAACCACAGGGGGCGGGCTGAACACTGAAGCTTTCTTT

j_call: TRBJ1-2
clone_size: once
v_call: TRBV30
d_call: .
cdr3_aa: CAWSAGTSNYGYTF
cdr3_nt: TGTGCCTGGAGTGCCGGGACATCTAACTATGGCTACACCTTC

j_call: TRBJ2-3
clone_size: .
v_call: TRBV7-8
d_call: .
cdr3_aa: CASSLRLETDTQYF
cdr3_nt: TGTGCCAGCAGCCTGCGACTAGAAACAGATACGCAGTATTTT

j_call: TRBJ1-2
clone_size: .
v_call: TRBV6-5
d_call: .
cdr3_aa: CASRRAGMGYGYTF
cdr3_nt: TGTGCCAGCAGGCGAGCAGGGATGGGCTATGGCTACACCTTC

j_call: TRBJ1-1
clone_size: .
v_call: TRBV10-3
d_call: .
cdr3_aa: CAISRTANTEAFF
cdr3_nt: TGTGCCATCAGTCGGACAGCGAACACTGAAGCTTTCTTT

j_call: TRBJ1-5
clone_size: .
v_call: TRBV5-5
d_call: .
cdr3_aa: CASSLVPGEPQHF
cdr3_nt: TGTGCCAGCAGCTTGGTCCCGGGGGAGCCCCAGCATTTT

j_call: TRBJ1-3
clone_size: .
v_call: TRBV27
d_call: .
cdr3_aa: CASRRDSGNTIYF
cdr3_nt: TGTGCCAGCAGGCGAGACTCTGGAAACACCATATATTTT

j_call: TRBJ1-2
clone_size: .
v_call: TRBV3-1/TRBV3-2
d_call: .
cdr3_aa: CASSQGPSGYGYTF
cdr3_nt: TGTGCCAGCAGCCAAGGGCCTAGTGGGTATGGCTACACCTTC

j_call: TRBJ2-5
clone_size: .
v_call: TRBV6-2/TRBV6-3
d_call: .
cdr3_aa: CASSPPTPAVRGTQYF
cdr3_nt: TGTGCCAGCAGCCCCCCAACGCCCGCAGTCCGTGGGACCCAGTACTTC

j_call: TRBJ2-2
clone_size: once
v_call: TRBV5-6
d_call: .
cdr3_aa: CASSRTFTGELFF
cdr3_nt: TGTGCCAGCAGCCGGACTTTCACCGGGGAGCTGTTTTTT

j_call: TRBJ2-3
clone_size: .
v_call: TRBV24-1
d_call: TRBD1
cdr3_aa: CATSDLPVDRVGTDTQYF
cdr3_nt: TGTGCCACCAGTGATTTGCCGGTCGACAGGGTTGGAACAGATACGCAGTATTTT

j_call: TRBJ2-3
clone_size: .
v_call: TRBV27
d_call: TRBD2
cdr3_aa: CASSFTSGGFGTDTQYF
cdr3_nt: TGTGCCAGCAGTTTTACTAGCGGGGGTTTCGGGACAGATACGCAGTATTTT

j_call: TRBJ1-3
clone_size: .
v_call: TRBV4-1
d_call: TRBD1
cdr3_aa: CASSQSGTGTGNTIYF
cdr3_nt: TGCGCCAGCAGCCAATCGGGGACAGGGACTGGAAACACCATATATTTT

j_call: TRBJ1-5
clone_size: .
v_call: TRBV6-5
d_call: .
cdr3_aa: CASSYSGGNQPQHF
cdr3_nt: TGTGCCAGCAGTTACTCGGGGGGGAATCAGCCCCAGCATTTT

j_call: TRBJ1-2
clone_size: .
v_call: TRBV6-4
d_call: TRBD1
cdr3_aa: CASSEAGQGSGYTF
cdr3_nt: TGTGCCAGCAGTGAAGCGGGACAGGGGTCTGGCTACACCTTC

j_call: TRBJ2-1
clone_size: .
v_call: TRBV24-1
d_call: .
cdr3_aa: CATSDPVRNEQFF
cdr3_nt: TGTGCCACCAGTGATCCGGTTCGGAATGAGCAGTTCTTC

j_call: TRBJ2-1
clone_size: .
v_call: TRBV7-8
d_call: TRBD2
cdr3_aa: CASSLGRGLADTYNEQFF
cdr3_nt: TGTGCCAGCAGCTTAGGGAGGGGACTAGCGGATACCTACAATGAGCAGTTCTTC

j_call: TRBJ2-1
clone_size: .
v_call: TRBV2
d_call: TRBD2
cdr3_aa: CASSWASGDNEQFF
cdr3_nt: TGTGCCAGCAGTTGGGCTAGCGGCGACAATGAGCAGTTCTTC

j_call: TRBJ1-1
clone_size: .
v_call: TRBV5-6
d_call: .
cdr3_aa: CASSLRSTGWKVPEAFF
cdr3_nt: TGTGCCAGCAGCTTGCGGAGTACAGGGTGGAAGGTCCCTGAAGCTTTCTTT

j_call: TRBJ2-1
clone_size: .
v_call: TRBV6-5
d_call: TRBD2
cdr3_aa: CASSPWGLAGEQFF
cdr3_nt: TGTGCCAGCAGTCCGTGGGGACTAGCGGGTGAGCAGTTCTTC

j_call: TRBJ2-1
clone_size: .
v_call: TRBV5-4
d_call: TRBD2
cdr3_aa: CASSLGLAADEQFF
cdr3_nt: TGTGCCAGCAGCCTCGGACTAGCGGCAGATGAGCAGTTCTTC

j_call: TRBJ2-5
clone_size: .
v_call: TRBV19
d_call: TRBD2
cdr3_aa: CASSTLAGAPETQYF
cdr3_nt: TGTGCCAGTAGTACCTTAGCGGGAGCGCCGGAGACCCAGTACTTC

j_call: TRBJ2-7
clone_size: .
v_call: TRBV7-2
d_call: .
cdr3_aa: CASSDRIGGTYEQYF
cdr3_nt: TGTGCCAGCAGCGATCGGATTGGGGGGACCTACGAGCAGTACTTC

j_call: TRBJ2-2
clone_size: .
v_call: TRBV5-1
d_call: TRBD1
cdr3_aa: CASSLATGVDAGELFF
cdr3_nt: TGCGCCAGCAGCTTGGCCACAGGGGTTGACGCCGGGGAGCTGTTTTTT

j_call: TRBJ1-4
clone_size: .
v_call: TRBV28
d_call: TRBD1
cdr3_aa: CASSLSSHRGTGEEKLFF
cdr3_nt: TGTGCCAGCAGTTTATCGAGTCATCGGGGGACAGGGGAAGAAAAACTGTTTTTT

j_call: TRBJ1-1
clone_size: .
v_call: TRBV5-6
d_call: .
cdr3_aa: CASSSRTAVGTAFF
cdr3_nt: TGTGCCAGCAGCTCCAGGACAGCGGTAGGAACGGCTTTCTTT

j_call: TRBJ2-4
clone_size: .
v_call: TRBV6-5
d_call: .
cdr3_aa: CASSSPGMENIQYF
cdr3_nt: TGTGCCAGCAGTTCACCAGGGATGGAAAACATTCAGTACTTC

j_call: TRBJ2-5
clone_size: .
v_call: TRBV5-6
d_call: TRBD1
cdr3_aa: CASSLRQGAVETQYF
cdr3_nt: TGTGCCAGCAGCCTCCGACAGGGGGCAGTGGAGACCCAGTACTTC

j_call: TRBJ2-3
clone_size: .
v_call: TRBV3-1/TRBV3-2
d_call: TRBD2
cdr3_aa: CASSSHLAELTDTQYF
cdr3_nt: TGTGCCAGCAGCTCACACCTAGCGGAGCTCACAGATACGCAGTATTTT

j_call: TRBJ1-2
clone_size: .
v_call: TRBV27
d_call: TRBD1
cdr3_aa: CASSLWGTGLYTF
cdr3_nt: TGTGCCAGCAGTTTATGGGGGACAGGGCTCTACACCTTC

j_call: TRBJ2-1
clone_size: .
v_call: TRBV5-4
d_call: .
cdr3_aa: CASSLQGLTYNEQFF
cdr3_nt: TGTGCCAGCAGCTTGCAGGGGCTAACCTACAATGAGCAGTTCTTC

j_call: TRBJ1-4
clone_size: .
v_call: TRBV28
d_call: TRBD1
cdr3_aa: CASSPGTVAEKLFF
cdr3_nt: TGTGCCAGCAGCCCCGGGACAGTGGCTGAAAAACTGTTTTTT

j_call: TRBJ2-1
clone_size: .
v_call: TRBV3-1/TRBV3-2
d_call: TRBD2
cdr3_aa: CASSQAPRLAGIYNEQFF
cdr3_nt: TGTGCCAGCAGCCAAGCCCCCCGACTAGCGGGTATCTACAATGAGCAGTTCTTC

j_call: TRBJ2-2
clone_size: .
v_call: TRBV14
d_call: .
cdr3_aa: CASSQARGYTGELFF
cdr3_nt: TGTGCCAGCAGCCAAGCCAGAGGTTACACCGGGGAGCTGTTTTTT

j_call: TRBJ1-2
clone_size: .
v_call: TRBV2
d_call: .
cdr3_aa: CASSDRGYGYTF
cdr3_nt: TGTGCCAGCAGTGACAGAGGCTATGGCTACACCTTC

j_call: TRBJ2-3
clone_size: .
v_call: TRBV5-4
d_call: .
cdr3_aa: CASSLRVGTDTQYF
cdr3_nt: TGTGCCAGCAGCTTGCGTGTCGGCACAGATACGCAGTATTTT

j_call: TRBJ1-1
clone_size: .
v_call: TRBV30
d_call: TRBD1
cdr3_aa: CAWSTPRTGERVTEAFF
cdr3_nt: TGTGCCTGGAGTACCCCAAGGACAGGGGAACGGGTTACTGAAGCTTTCTTT

j_call: TRBJ1-2
clone_size: once
v_call: TRBV30
d_call: .
cdr3_aa: CAWRLTGAYGYTF
cdr3_nt: TGTGCCTGGCGTTTGACAGGCGCCTATGGCTACACCTTC

j_call: TRBJ2-1
clone_size: .
v_call: TRBV2
d_call: TRBD2
cdr3_aa: CASSVLAGGPNEQFF
cdr3_nt: TGTGCCAGCAGTGTCCTAGCGGGAGGGCCCAATGAGCAGTTCTTC